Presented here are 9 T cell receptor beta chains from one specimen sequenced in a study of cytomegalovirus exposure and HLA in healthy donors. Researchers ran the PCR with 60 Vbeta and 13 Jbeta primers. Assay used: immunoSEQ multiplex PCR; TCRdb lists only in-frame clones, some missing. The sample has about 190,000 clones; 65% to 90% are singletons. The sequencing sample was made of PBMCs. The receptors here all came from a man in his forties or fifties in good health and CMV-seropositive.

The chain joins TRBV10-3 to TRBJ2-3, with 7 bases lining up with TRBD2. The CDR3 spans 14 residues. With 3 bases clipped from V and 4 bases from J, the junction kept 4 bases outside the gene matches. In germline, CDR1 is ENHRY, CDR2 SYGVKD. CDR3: CAISEERGPDTQYF. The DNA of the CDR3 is TGTGCCATCAGTGAAGAGCGGGGCCCAGATACGCAGTATTTT.

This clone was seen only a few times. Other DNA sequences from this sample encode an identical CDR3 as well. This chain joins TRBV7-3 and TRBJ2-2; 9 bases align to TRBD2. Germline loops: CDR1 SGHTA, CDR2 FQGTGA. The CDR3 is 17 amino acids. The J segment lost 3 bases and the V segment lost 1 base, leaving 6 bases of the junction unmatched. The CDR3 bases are TGTGCCAGCAGCTTAAGTACCAGCGGGGGGTACACCGGGGAGCTGTTTTTT. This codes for CASSLSTSGGYTGELFF.

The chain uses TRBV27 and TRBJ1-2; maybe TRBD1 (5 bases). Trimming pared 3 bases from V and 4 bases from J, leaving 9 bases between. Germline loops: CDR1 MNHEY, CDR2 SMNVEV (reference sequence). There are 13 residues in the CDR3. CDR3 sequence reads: CASSFGQGYGYTF. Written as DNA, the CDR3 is TGTGCCAGCAGTTTTGGCCAGGGCTATGGCTACACCTTC.

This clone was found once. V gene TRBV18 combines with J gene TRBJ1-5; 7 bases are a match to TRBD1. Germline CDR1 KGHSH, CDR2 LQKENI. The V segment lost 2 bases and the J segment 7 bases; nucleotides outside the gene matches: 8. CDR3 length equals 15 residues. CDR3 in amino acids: CASSPEQGTGQPQHF. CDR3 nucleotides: TGTGCCAGCTCACCAGAACAGGGGACCGGACAGCCCCAGCATTTT.

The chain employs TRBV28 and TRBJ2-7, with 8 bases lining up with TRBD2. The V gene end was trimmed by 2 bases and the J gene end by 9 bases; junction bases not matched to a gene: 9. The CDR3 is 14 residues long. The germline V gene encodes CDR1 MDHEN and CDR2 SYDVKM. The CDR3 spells CASSLGGGHTGQYF. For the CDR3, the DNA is TGTGCCAGCAGTTTAGGCGGGGGGCATACCGGGCAGTACTTC.

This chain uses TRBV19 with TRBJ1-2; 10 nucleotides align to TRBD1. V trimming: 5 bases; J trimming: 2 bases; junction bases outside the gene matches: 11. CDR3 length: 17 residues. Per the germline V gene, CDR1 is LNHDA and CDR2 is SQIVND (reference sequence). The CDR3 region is CASSFGTGVGMNYGYTF. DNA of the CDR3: TGTGCCAGTAGTTTCGGGACAGGGGTCGGAATGAACTATGGCTACACCTTC.

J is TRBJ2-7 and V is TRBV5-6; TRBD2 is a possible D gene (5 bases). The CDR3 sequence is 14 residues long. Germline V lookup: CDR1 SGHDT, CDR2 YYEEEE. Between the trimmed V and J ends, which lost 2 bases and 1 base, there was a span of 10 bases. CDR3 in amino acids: CASSLLELSYEQYF. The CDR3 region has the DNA TGTGCCAGCAGCTTACTAGAGTTGTCCTACGAGCAGTACTTC.

CDR3 coding DNA: TGCAGCGTTGTAGGGGCGGGAAATGAAGGAACTTCCGGCGAGCAGTACTTC. It encodes CSVVGAGNEGTSGEQYF. The chain couples TRBV29-1 to TRBJ2-7, with TRBD2 as a possible D gene (6 bases). V lost 4 bases and J 6 bases, leaving 28 bases between the germline ends. Germline loops: CDR1 SQVTM, CDR2 ANQGSEA. CDR3 size: 17 residues.

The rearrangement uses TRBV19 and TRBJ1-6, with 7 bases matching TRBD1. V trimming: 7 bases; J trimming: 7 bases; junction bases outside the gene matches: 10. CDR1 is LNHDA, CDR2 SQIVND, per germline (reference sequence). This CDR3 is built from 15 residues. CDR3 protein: CASKTSRGSNSPLHF. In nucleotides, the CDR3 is TGTGCCAGTAAGACCAGCAGGGGGTCAAATTCACCCCTCCACTTT.